One and the same sample provided the 18 T cell receptor beta chains below, sequenced in a study of blood T cell repertoires in COVID-19. Assay: immunoSEQ multiplex PCR; the TCRdb copy retains only in-frame clones and omits some. Among about 230,000 clones listed, around 84% were seen once. What was sequenced was peripheral blood. Every receptor here comes from an elderly woman with active or convalescent COVID-19.

DNA of the CDR3: TGTGCCAGCAGCGTAAGGTTTGGGCAGGGGGAGCTGTTTTTT. This encodes CASSVRFGQGELFF. This sequence joins TRBV9 and TRBJ2-2; D remains unclear. Germline CDR1 and CDR2: SGDLS and YYNGEE. The CDR3 consists of 14 residues. Between the trimmed V and J ends, which lost 1 base and 8 bases, there was a span of 12 bases. Full variable domain (outside the CDR3, taken from reference TRBV9 and TRBJ2-2): DSGVTQTPKHLITATGQRVTLRCSPRSGDLSVYWYQQSLDQGLQFLIQYYNGEERAKGNILERFSAQQFPDLHSELNLSSLELGDSALYFCASSVRFGQGELFFGEGSRLTVL.

The chain couples TRBV29-1 to TRBJ2-1; 9 nucleotides agree with TRBD1. This CDR3 region has 15 residues. After removal of 1 base from V and 7 bases from J, the junction contained 8 bases not matched to a gene. CDR1 and CDR2 (germline): SQVTM, ANQGSEA. This CDR3 reads CSVEGGTGSVNEQFF. Here the CDR3 DNA reads TGCAGCGTTGAAGGGGGGACAGGGTCGGTAAATGAGCAGTTCTTC.

The chain is built from TRBV16 and TRBJ1-1; unclear D gene. The germline V gene encodes CDR1 KGHSY and CDR2 FQNENV. The CDR3 has 16 residues. V was pared by 0 bases and J by 4 bases, with 15 bases between. CDR3 amino acids: CASSQSLAGAGTEAFF. DNA for the CDR3: TGTGCCAGCAGCCAATCGCTCGCGGGTGCGGGCACTGAAGCTTTCTTT.

This chain connects TRBV6-2 or TRBV6-3 to TRBJ2-1; 13 positions agree with TRBD2. CDR1 MNHEY and CDR2 SVGEGT come from the germline V gene. This CDR3 comprises 17 residues. J lost 4 bases, V lost 5 bases, and 8 bases had no gene match. This CDR3 reads CASSKWTSGSKYNEQFF. CDR3 bases: TGTGCCAGCAGTAAATGGACTAGCGGGAGTAAGTACAATGAGCAGTTCTTC.

The chain joins TRBV7-9 to TRBJ1-5, with a tentative D call TRBD1 (6 bases). The V end was cut by 4 bases, the J end by 0 bases, with 10 bases between. The CDR3 has 15 residues. Germline lookup yields CDR1 SEHNR and CDR2 FQNEAQ (reference sequence). This chain's CDR3 is CASSSQGLSNQPQHF. In DNA form, the CDR3 reads TGTGCCAGCAGCTCCCAGGGGCTTAGCAATCAGCCCCAGCATTTT.

The V call is TRBV11-2, the J call TRBJ2-1; TRBD2 matches at 12 bases. The CDR3 sequence is 15 residues long. V shed 4 bases, J shed 9 bases, and the junction held 7 bases outside the gene matches. The V gene's germline CDR1 is SGHAT and CDR2 FQNNGV. CDR3 DNA sequence: TGTGCCAGCAGCTCCGCTAGCGGGGGGGGGATTGAGCAGTTCTTC. The encoded protein is CASSSASGGGIEQFF.

This clone was seen ten or more times. The chain carries TRBV20-1 and TRBJ2-7; D call uncertain. The germline V gene encodes CDR1 DFQATT and CDR2 SNEGSKA (reference sequence). Trimming removed 7 bases at V and 3 bases at J, with 10 bases between. This CDR3 comprises 11 residues. For the CDR3, the DNA is TGCAGTGTCTCGCTACTCTACGAGCAGTACTTC. It encodes CSVSLLYEQYF.

The chain is built from TRBV30 and TRBJ1-2, with D possibly TRBD1 on 6 matching bases. The germline gives CDR1 GTSNPN, CDR2 SVGIG (reference sequence). The CDR3 is made up of 12 amino acids. V lost 2 bases, J lost 7 bases, and 11 bases lay in between. The CDR3 sequence is CAWSRGQSGYTF. The CDR3 DNA reads as TGTGCCTGGAGTCGTGGACAGTCTGGCTACACCTTC.

This rearrangement joins TRBV7-2 to TRBJ2-4; TRBD2 matches at 10 bases. Losses at the gene ends were 5 bases for V and 13 bases for J; bases not matched to a gene: 17. The length of the CDR3 is 16 residues. Germline CDR1 SGHTA, CDR2 FQGNSA. The CDR3 sequence is CASSAVVGLADHGQYF. CDR3 nucleotide sequence: TGTGCCAGCAGCGCAGTTGTAGGACTAGCGGACCACGGCCAGTACTTC.

The V gene is TRBV27, the J gene TRBJ2-2, with D perhaps matching TRBD1 (5 bases). Germline CDR1 is MNHEY and CDR2 is SMNVEV (reference sequence). V was shortened by 0 bases and J by 4 bases, with 9 bases between the two germline ends. The CDR3 loop spans 15 amino acids. In DNA form, the CDR3 reads TGTGCCAGCAGTTTATCGGGGCACCTCACCGGGGAGCTGTTTTTT. It yields the protein CASSLSGHLTGELFF.

V is TRBV7-2 and J is TRBJ2-1; TRBD2 is a possible D gene (6 bases). V lost 1 base, J lost 4 bases, and 14 bases lay in between. CDR3 length equals 16 residues. Germline CDR1 and CDR2: SGHTA and FQGNSA. This CDR3 reads CASSLVRDWRYNEQFF. CDR3 sequence (DNA): TGTGCCAGCAGCTTAGTCCGGGACTGGAGATACAATGAGCAGTTCTTC.

The CDR3 sequence: CASSLGVSGANVLTF. In DNA form, the CDR3 reads TGTGCCAGCAGCTTGGGAGTATCTGGGGCCAACGTCCTGACTTTC. The rearrangement joins TRBV5-6 to TRBJ2-6, with D unresolved. Trimming took 0 bases from V and 1 from J, leaving 5 bases between them. Germline CDR1 and CDR2: SGHDT and YYEEEE. There are 15 residues in the CDR3. The full variable domain, rest sourced from reference TRBV5-6 and TRBJ2-6, is DAGVTQSPTHLIKTRGQQVTLRCSPKSGHDTVSWYQQALGQGPQFIFQYYEEEERQRGNFPDRFSGHQFPNYSSELNVNALLLGDSALYLCASSLGVSGANVLTFGAGSRLTVL.

The V call is TRBV24-1, the J call TRBJ2-1, with 11 bases identical to TRBD1. The length of the CDR3 is 15 residues. V was pared by 6 bases and J by 6 bases, with 6 bases of the junction left unmatched. Germline V gives CDR1 KGHDR, CDR2 SFDVKD. CDR3 in DNA: TGTGCCACCAGTCTTGGACAGGGGGCCACCAATGAGCAGTTCTTC. It specifies CATSLGQGATNEQFF.

The V gene is TRBV6-6, the J gene TRBJ2-7; 7 positions match TRBD2. This CDR3 contains 15 residues. Germline CDR1 is MNHNY and CDR2 is SVGAGI (reference sequence). The ends lost 6 bases at V and 2 bases at J; junction bases unmatched: 10. The CDR3 region is CASRAMARGAYEQYF. The CDR3, as DNA: TGTGCCAGCAGAGCAATGGCCCGGGGGGCCTACGAGCAGTACTTC.

The genes are TRBV3-1 (or the pseudogene TRBV3-2) and TRBJ1-2; 8 bases match TRBD1. The CDR3 sequence is 14 residues long. J gave up 6 bases and V 4 bases, and 7 bases lay outside the gene matches. Germline-derived CDR1 and CDR2 are LGHDT and YNNKEL (reference sequence). CDR3 region: CASSRAGQGDGYTF. The CDR3 DNA reads TGTGCCAGCAGCCGCGCAGGACAGGGAGATGGCTACACCTTC.

J is TRBJ2-5 and V is TRBV9; D is possibly TRBD2 (6 bases). The V gene's germline CDR1 is SGDLS and CDR2 YYNGEE. The CDR3 is 14 residues long. Trimming pared 2 bases from V and 1 base from J, leaving 9 bases between. CDR3 in DNA: TGTGCCAGCAGCGTGGGTAGCGGCCAAGAGACCCAGTACTTC. Its protein product is CASSVGSGQETQYF. The full variable domain, rest sourced from reference TRBV9 and TRBJ2-5, is DSGVTQTPKHLITATGQRVTLRCSPRSGDLSVYWYQQSLDQGLQFLIQYYNGEERAKGNILERFSAQQFPDLHSELNLSSLELGDSALYFCASSVGSGQETQYFGPGTRLLVL.

The gene calls are TRBV11-2 and TRBJ2-5, with a possible D match to TRBD2 (6 bases). Trimming took 5 bases from V and 1 from J, leaving 17 bases between them. Germline V gives CDR1 SGHAT, CDR2 FQNNGV. The CDR3 runs to 16 residues. This CDR3 reads CASSLGLAPIQETQYF. The CDR3, as DNA: TGTGCCAGCAGCCTAGGGCTAGCGCCTATCCAAGAGACCCAGTACTTC. Variable domain in full (rest from reference TRBV11-2 and TRBJ2-5): EAGVAQSPRYKIIEKRQSVAFWCNPISGHATLYWYQQILGQGPKLLIQFQNNGVVDDSQLPKDRFSAERLKGVDSTLKIQPAKLEDSAVYLCASSLGLAPIQETQYFGPGTRLLVL.

V and J are TRBV11-2 and TRBJ2-7; 8 positions agree with TRBD2. The germline CDR1 and CDR2 sequences are SGHAT and FQNNGV. After removal of 5 bases from V and 9 bases from J, the junction contained 6 bases not matched to a gene. The CDR3 is 12 residues long. The CDR3 sequence is CASSLPGGRQYF. DNA for the CDR3: TGTGCCAGCAGCCTCCCGGGAGGGAGGCAGTACTTC.